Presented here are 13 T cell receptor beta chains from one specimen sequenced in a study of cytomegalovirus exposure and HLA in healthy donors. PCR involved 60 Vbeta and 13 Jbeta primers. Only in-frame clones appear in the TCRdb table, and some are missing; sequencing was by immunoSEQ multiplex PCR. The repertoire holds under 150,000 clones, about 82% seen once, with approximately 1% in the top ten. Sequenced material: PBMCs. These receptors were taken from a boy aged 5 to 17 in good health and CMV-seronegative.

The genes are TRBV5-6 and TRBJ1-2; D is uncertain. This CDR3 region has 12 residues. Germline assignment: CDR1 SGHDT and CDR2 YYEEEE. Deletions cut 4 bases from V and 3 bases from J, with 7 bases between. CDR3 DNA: TGTGCCAGCAGCCCCGGGGACTATGGCTACACCTTC. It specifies CASSPGDYGYTF.

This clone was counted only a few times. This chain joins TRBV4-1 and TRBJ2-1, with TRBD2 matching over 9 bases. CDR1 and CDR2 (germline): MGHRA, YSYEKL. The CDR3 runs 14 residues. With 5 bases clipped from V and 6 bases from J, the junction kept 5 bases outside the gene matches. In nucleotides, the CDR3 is TGCGCCAGCAGCTTTGGCGGGAGGGGCAATGAGCAGTTCTTC. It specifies CASSFGGRGNEQFF.

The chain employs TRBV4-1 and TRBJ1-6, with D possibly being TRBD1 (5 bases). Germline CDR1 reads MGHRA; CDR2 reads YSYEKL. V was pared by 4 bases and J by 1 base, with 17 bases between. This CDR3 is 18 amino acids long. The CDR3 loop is CASSRITGLTSYNSPLHF. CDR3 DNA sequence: TGCGCCAGCAGCCGCATAACAGGTTTAACTTCCTATAATTCACCCCTCCACTTT.

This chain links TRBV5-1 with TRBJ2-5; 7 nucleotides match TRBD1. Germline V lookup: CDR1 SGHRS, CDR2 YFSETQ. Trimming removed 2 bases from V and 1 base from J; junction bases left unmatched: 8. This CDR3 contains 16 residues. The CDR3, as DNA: TGCGCCAGCAGCTTCACCCGGGACAGTTTCCAAGAGACCCAGTACTTC. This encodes CASSFTRDSFQETQYF.

The CDR3 spells CASSYLGETGEQYF. The CDR3 DNA is TGTGCCAGCAGTTACTTGGGAGAAACGGGGGAGCAGTACTTC. This chain uses TRBV6-5 with TRBJ2-7; TRBD2 is a possible D gene (5 bases). There are 14 residues in the CDR3. Trimming took 1 base from V and 7 from J, leaving 14 bases between them. Germline CDR1 MNHEY, CDR2 SVGAGI.

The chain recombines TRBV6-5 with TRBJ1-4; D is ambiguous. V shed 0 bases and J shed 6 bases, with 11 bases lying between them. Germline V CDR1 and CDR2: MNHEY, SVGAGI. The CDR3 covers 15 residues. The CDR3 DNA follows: TGTGCCAGCAGTTACTCGGCGCAGGATCATGAAAAACTGTTTTTT. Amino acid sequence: CASSYSAQDHEKLFF.

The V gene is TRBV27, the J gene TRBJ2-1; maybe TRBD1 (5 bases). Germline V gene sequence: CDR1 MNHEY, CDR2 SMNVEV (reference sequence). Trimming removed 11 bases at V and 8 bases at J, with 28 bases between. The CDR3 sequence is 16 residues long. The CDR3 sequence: CARRYRFLFLGYEQFF. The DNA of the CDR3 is TGTGCCCGACGATACAGGTTCCTCTTCCTAGGGTATGAGCAGTTCTTC.

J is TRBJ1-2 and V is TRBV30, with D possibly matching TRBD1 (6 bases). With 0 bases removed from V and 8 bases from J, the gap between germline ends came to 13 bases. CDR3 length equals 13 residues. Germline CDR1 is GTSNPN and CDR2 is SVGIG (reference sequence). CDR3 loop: CAWSVRGGVGYTF. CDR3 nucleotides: TGTGCCTGGAGTGTAAGGGGGGGTGTGGGCTACACCTTC.

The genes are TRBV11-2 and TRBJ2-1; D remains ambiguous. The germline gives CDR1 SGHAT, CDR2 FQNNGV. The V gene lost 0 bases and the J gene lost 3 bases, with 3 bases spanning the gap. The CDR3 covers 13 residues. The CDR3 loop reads CASSLDYYNEQFF. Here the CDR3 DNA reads TGTGCCAGCAGCTTAGATTACTACAATGAGCAGTTCTTC.

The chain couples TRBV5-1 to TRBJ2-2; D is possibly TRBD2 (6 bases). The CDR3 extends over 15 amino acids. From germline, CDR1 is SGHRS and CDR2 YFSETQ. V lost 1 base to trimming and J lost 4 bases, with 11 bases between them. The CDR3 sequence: CASSLRELGTGELFF. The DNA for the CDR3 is TGCGCCAGCAGCTTGCGGGAGCTGGGCACCGGGGAGCTGTTTTTT.

This CDR3 reads CASSPTGSSYNEQFF. The CDR3 DNA is TGCGCCAGCAGCCCCACAGGGAGCTCCTACAATGAGCAGTTCTTC. The chain has TRBV5-1 and TRBJ2-1; possibly TRBD1 for D (6 bases). Germline-derived CDR1 and CDR2 are SGHRS and YFSETQ. The CDR3 loop spans 15 amino acids. V gave up 4 bases and J gave up 0 bases, with 11 bases separating them.

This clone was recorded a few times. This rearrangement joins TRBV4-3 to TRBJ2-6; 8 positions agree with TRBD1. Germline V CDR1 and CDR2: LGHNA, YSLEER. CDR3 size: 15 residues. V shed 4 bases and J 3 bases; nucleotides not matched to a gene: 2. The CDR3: CASSLDRVGANVLTF. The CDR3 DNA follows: TGCGCCAGCAGCCTGGACAGGGTTGGGGCCAACGTCCTGACTTTC.

For the CDR3, the DNA is TGTGCCAGCAGCCCGCGGGGGGAAGAGACCCAGTACTTC. It specifies CASSPRGEETQYF. The rearrangement links TRBV7-7 to TRBJ2-5; TRBD2 agrees at 8 bases. The CDR3 spans 13 residues. The germline V gene encodes CDR1 SSHAT and CDR2 FNYEAQ (reference sequence). Trimming at V came to 5 bases and at J to 3 bases, leaving 2 bases not matched to a gene.